The 9 T cell receptor beta chains presented below share a single source sample, sequenced in a study of shared clonotypes between healthy human individuals (dated by TCRdb to 2019 to 2021). The library relied on the immunoSEQ multiplex PCR assay. TCRdb carries this immuneACCESS record with in-frame sequences only. Its versions omit some clonotypes, under half of them owing to an unresolved V gene in the studies checked, with the rest unexplained. A total of around 700,000 clones appear in this sample, approximately 79% of them only once. The ten largest clones add up to 1.7% of the sample. Sequenced material: memory CD4+ T cells sorted from blood. According to the study, the label for this sample's cell subset or site signals: CD45RA-negative fraction. Receptor source: a woman in her 30s in good health.

This clone has a single count. The chain recombines TRBV7-9 with TRBJ2-3; 8 bases match TRBD1. The CDR3 is 15 amino acids. V lost 5 bases and J lost 3; bases outside the gene matches: 7. Germline CDR1 is SEHNR and CDR2 is FQNEAQ (reference sequence). CDR3 sequence reads: CASSGGRQGTDTQYF. The DNA of the CDR3 is TGTGCCAGCAGCGGGGGGCGACAGGGGACAGATACGCAGTATTTT.

This clone turned up a few times. The CDR3 nucleotides read TGTGCCAGCTCATTGCTAGCGGGAGATATAGAGACCCAGTACTTC. Translation gives CASSLLAGDIETQYF. The chain combines TRBV18 with TRBJ2-5; 10 bases match TRBD2. Trimming took 5 bases from V and 4 from J; bases not matched to a gene: 7. Germline V CDR1 and CDR2: KGHSH, LQKENI. The CDR3 contains 15 residues.

The chain uses TRBV19 and TRBJ1-6, with 7 bases fitting TRBD1. The V and J ends lost 3 bases and 4 bases, in that order; junction bases with no gene match: 6. There are 16 residues in the CDR3. Germline values: CDR1 LNHDA, CDR2 SQIVND (reference sequence). The CDR3 reads CASSMGQQLYNSPLHF. DNA for the CDR3: TGTGCCAGTAGTATGGGACAGCAACTTTATAATTCACCCCTCCACTTT.

The chain uses TRBV19 and TRBJ2-7, with a possible D match to TRBD2 (5 bases). Germline V gene data show CDR1 as LNHDA and CDR2 as SQIVND (reference sequence). V was cut by 4 bases and J by 1 base, with 17 bases left in between. The CDR3 length is 16 residues. The CDR3 bases are TGTGCCAGTAGTAGCCCAAGCGGAGCTACTTCCTACGAGCAGTACTTC. It encodes CASSSPSGATSYEQYF.

This clone appeared a single time. This chain uses TRBV11-2 with TRBJ2-3; the match to TRBD1 covers 8 bases. The V segment lost 0 bases and the J segment 10 bases; nucleotides outside the gene matches: 0. The CDR3 length is 12 residues. Germline V gene lookup returns CDR1 SGHAT and CDR2 FQNNGV. CDR3 in amino acids: CASSLEGQAQYF. The CDR3 DNA is TGTGCCAGCAGCTTAGAGGGACAGGCGCAGTATTTT.

The chain links TRBV11-2 to TRBJ2-1; 8 bases are shared with TRBD2. Germline trimming cut 4 bases from V and 6 bases from J; bases unmatched to any gene: 8. Germline-derived CDR1 and CDR2 are SGHAT and FQNNGV. The CDR3 runs 15 residues. CDR3 region: CASSSPGLVGNEQFF. In DNA, the CDR3 is TGTGCCAGCAGCTCCCCGGGACTAGTTGGCAATGAGCAGTTCTTC. Looking up the rest from reference TRBV11-2 and TRBJ2-1 gives the full variable domain: EAGVAQSPRYKIIEKRQSVAFWCNPISGHATLYWYQQILGQGPKLLIQFQNNGVVDDSQLPKDRFSAERLKGVDSTLKIQPAKLEDSAVYLCASSSPGLVGNEQFFGPGTRLTVL.

The chain has TRBV11-1 and TRBJ1-1; D ambiguous. Germline CDR1 SGHAT, CDR2 FQDESV (reference sequence). The germline V and J ends were trimmed by 5 bases and 0 bases, with 19 bases remaining between them. There are 17 residues in the CDR3. CDR3 nucleotides: TGTGCCAGCAGCGGGAGAGGCTGGCGGGGTATGAACACTGAAGCTTTCTTT. As protein: CASSGRGWRGMNTEAFF.

J is TRBJ2-3 and V is TRBV5-1; 7 bases line up with TRBD1. The trim removed 6 bases at V and 6 bases at J, leaving 13 bases unmatched. This CDR3 spans 15 amino acids. Germline CDR1 SGHRS, CDR2 YFSETQ. The CDR3 sequence: CASTLGDSLRDTQYF. CDR3 bases: TGCGCCAGCACCCTTGGGGACAGCCTAAGGGATACGCAGTATTTT.

As concerns this clone: The identical CDR3 is also encoded by other nucleotide sequences in the sample. The chain has TRBV5-1 and TRBJ2-5, with 12 bases aligning to TRBD2. Germline V gene data show CDR1 as SGHRS and CDR2 as YFSETQ. J gave up 4 bases and V 0 bases, and 1 base lay outside the gene matches. The CDR3 covers 15 residues. CDR3 sequence reads: CASSLGLAGAETQYF. The CDR3 DNA follows: TGCGCCAGCAGCTTGGGACTAGCGGGAGCAGAGACCCAGTACTTC.